The rows below give T cell receptor beta chains drawn from one sample of a study of siplizumab effects on memory and regulatory T cells. Profiled with immunoSEQ multiplex PCR; TCRdb holds only in-frame clones, not every one. The sample shows 100,000 to 120,000 clones, 92% of them seen only once. Source material: CD4+ T cells sorted from blood. The receptor set was obtained from a human donor in good health. The CDR3 runs from the conserved cysteine through the conserved F or W. The D gene is left open where the match is weak. Clone size is not always given. Where it is, it says once, few, many or a class for expanded clones.

CDR3 length	J gene	clone size	V gene	D gene	CDR3 protein	CDR3 DNA
12	TRBJ2-5	.	TRBV6-5	.	CASGQIQETQYF	TGTGCCAGCGGACAAATTCAAGAGACCCAGTACTTC
16	TRBJ2-2	.	TRBV5-6	TRBD2	CASSAGTSSVTGELFF	TGTGCCAGCAGCGCCGGGACTAGCTCGGTCACCGGGGAGCTGTTTTTT
14	TRBJ2-1	.	TRBV21-1	.	CASRRREGRNEQFF	TGTGCCAGCAGAAGGCGGGAGGGCCGTAATGAGCAGTTCTTC
13	TRBJ2-7	.	TRBV18	.	CASSPPPDEEQYF	TGTGCCAGCTCACCACCACCGGATGAGGAGCAGTACTTC
16	TRBJ1-6	.	TRBV6-1	.	CASSENMSSYNSPLHF	TGTGCCAGCAGTGAAAACATGAGCTCCTATAATTCACCCCTCCACTTT
14	TRBJ2-3	.	TRBV7-2	.	CASSPLDGADTQYF	TGTGCCAGCAGCCCCCTTGACGGCGCAGATACGCAGTATTTT
12	TRBJ2-7	.	TRBV9	.	CASSRPGYEQYF	TGTGCCAGCAGCCGGCCGGGCTACGAGCAGTACTTC
14	TRBJ1-1	.	TRBV5-6	.	CASYSGPSNTEAFF	TGTGCCTCGTACTCGGGGCCCTCGAACACTGAAGCTTTCTTT
15	TRBJ2-7	.	TRBV11-2	.	CASSLEEGMSYEQYF	TGTGCCAGCAGCTTAGAGGAGGGAATGTCCTACGAGCAGTACTTC
15	TRBJ1-2	.	TRBV19	.	CASSTGNFPAYGYTF	TGTGCCAGTAGTACAGGGAATTTTCCCGCTTATGGCTACACCTTC
13	TRBJ2-5	.	TRBV19	.	CASSARGFETQYF	TGTGCCAGTAGTGCCCGGGGCTTCGAGACCCAGTACTTC
11	TRBJ2-1	.	TRBV6-1	.	CASRRDGEQFF	TGTGCCAGCAGGAGGGATGGTGAGCAGTTCTTC
11	TRBJ2-5	.	TRBV12-5	.	CASGLEETQYF	TGTGCTAGTGGTCTCGAGGAGACCCAGTACTTC
15	TRBJ2-3	.	TRBV4-2	.	CASSQVSGGTDTQYF	TGTGCCAGCAGCCAAGTTAGTGGAGGCACAGATACGCAGTATTTT
18	TRBJ2-3	.	TRBV5-6	TRBD2	CASSLMGVGGTSTDTQYF	TGTGCCAGCAGCTTGATGGGCGTCGGGGGGACGAGCACAGATACGCAGTATTTT
14	TRBJ1-1	.	TRBV7-9	TRBD1	CASSLGQDREEAFF	TGTGCCAGCAGCTTAGGACAGGACAGGGAGGAAGCTTTCTTT
13	TRBJ1-1	.	TRBV29-1	.	CSVEQGMNTEAFF	TGCAGCGTTGAACAGGGGATGAACACTGAAGCTTTCTTT
15	TRBJ1-1	.	TRBV18	TRBD1	CASSGIQGKNTEAFF	TGTGCCAGCTCCGGGATACAGGGGAAGAACACTGAAGCTTTCTTT
13	TRBJ2-3	.	TRBV7-2	.	CASSLRGDDTQYF	TGTGCCAGCAGCTTAAGGGGGGATGATACGCAGTATTTT
14	TRBJ1-2	.	TRBV6-1	.	CASSEAHVYYGYTF	TGTGCCAGCAGTGAAGCGCACGTCTACTATGGCTACACCTTC
14	TRBJ2-2	.	TRBV2	.	CASSPEGSTGELFF	TGTGCCAGCAGTCCAGAGGGAAGCACCGGGGAGCTGTTTTTT
15	TRBJ2-7	once	TRBV27	TRBD2	CASSRPTSGSSVQYF	TGTGCCAGCAGTCGACCGACTAGCGGGTCTTCGGTGCAGTACTTC
13	TRBJ2-5	once	TRBV7-6	.	CASSLGGLETQYF	TGTGCCAGCAGCTTAGGAGGGCTAGAGACCCAGTACTTC
16	TRBJ2-6	.	TRBV5-1	.	CASSLEGAPGANVLTF	TGCGCCAGCAGCTTGGAGGGAGCCCCTGGGGCCAACGTCCTGACTTTC
13	TRBJ2-3	.	TRBV9	TRBD2	CASTSGTTDTQYF	TGTGCCAGCACTAGCGGAACCACAGATACGCAGTATTTT
14	TRBJ1-2	.	TRBV28	.	CAASAGDSNYGYTF	TGTGCCGCTTCAGCTGGGGACTCTAACTATGGCTACACCTTC
12	TRBJ1-3	once	TRBV4-1	.	CASSQEGNTIYF	TGCGCCAGCAGCCAAGAGGGAAACACCATATATTTT
14	TRBJ2-1	.	TRBV27	.	CASTERWNWNEQFF	TGTGCCAGCACCGAAAGGTGGAATTGGAATGAGCAGTTCTTC
16	TRBJ2-4	.	TRBV4-2	.	CASSQGTEVAKNIQYF	TGTGCCAGCAGCCAAGGAACGGAGGTGGCCAAAAACATTCAGTACTTC
11	TRBJ1-1	.	TRBV6-5	.	CASSYLGEAFF	TGTGCCAGCAGTTACCTTGGTGAAGCTTTCTTT
14	TRBJ1-4	once	TRBV18	.	CASSPGHPPEKLFF	TGTGCCAGCTCCCCGGGACACCCTCCTGAAAAACTGTTTTTT
15	TRBJ2-2	.	TRBV6-5	TRBD1	CASTPTGVLTGELFF	TGTGCCAGCACTCCGACAGGGGTTCTAACCGGGGAGCTGTTTTTT
14	TRBJ2-3	.	TRBV29-1	TRBD1	CSVESGTGPDTQYF	TGCAGCGTTGAATCCGGGACAGGGCCAGATACGCAGTATTTT
16	TRBJ2-7	.	TRBV6-1	TRBD1	CASSELGTAVSYEQYF	TGTGCCAGCAGTGAATTGGGGACAGCAGTATCCTACGAGCAGTACTTC
15	TRBJ2-1	.	TRBV5-1	TRBD2	CASSLASGDYNEQFF	TGCGCCAGCAGCTTGGCTAGCGGAGATTACAATGAGCAGTTCTTC
12	TRBJ1-2	.	TRBV6-5	.	CASSYIGRGYTF	TGTGCCAGCAGTTACATAGGCCGGGGCTACACCTTC
13	TRBJ1-2	once	TRBV5-1	.	CASTPNLNYGYTF	TGCGCCAGCACTCCGAATCTAAACTATGGCTACACCTTC
16	TRBJ2-7	.	TRBV27	TRBD1	CASSFKRRQGPYEQYF	TGTGCCAGCAGTTTTAAAAGGAGACAGGGACCCTACGAGCAGTACTTC
13	TRBJ2-5	.	TRBV5-1	.	CASSRGYQETQYF	TGCGCCAGCAGCCGAGGGTACCAAGAGACCCAGTACTTC
14	TRBJ1-6	.	TRBV5-6	.	CASSLEGFNSPLHF	TGTGCCAGCAGCTTGGAAGGGTTTAATTCACCCCTCCACTTT
14	TRBJ2-3	.	TRBV2	TRBD1	CASSRDRDTDTQYF	TGTGCCAGCAGCCGGGACAGGGACACAGATACGCAGTATTTT
14	TRBJ2-1	.	TRBV5-1	TRBD1	CASSRDSKNNEQFF	TGCGCCAGCAGCCGGGACAGCAAAAACAATGAGCAGTTCTTC
13	TRBJ1-6	.	TRBV15	.	CATSRVANSPLHF	TGTGCCACCAGCAGAGTGGCTAATTCACCCCTCCACTTT
14	TRBJ1-5	.	TRBV2	.	CASSLPDSNQPQHF	TGTGCCAGCAGTCTCCCCGACAGCAATCAGCCCCAGCATTTT
14	TRBJ1-5	.	TRBV11-2	TRBD1	CASSSQGSNQPQHF	TGTGCCAGCAGCTCACAGGGGAGCAATCAGCCCCAGCATTTT
13	TRBJ1-6	.	TRBV30	.	CAWRRTGYSPLHF	TGTGCCTGGAGGAGAACAGGGTATTCACCCCTCCACTTT
14	TRBJ2-7	.	TRBV7-8	TRBD2	CASSPRTSSYEQYF	TGTGCCAGCAGCCCTCGGACTAGCTCCTACGAGCAGTACTTC
16	TRBJ1-1	once	TRBV6-1	TRBD1	CASSESGTGGNTEAFF	TGTGCCAGCAGTGAATCGGGGACAGGGGGCAACACTGAAGCTTTCTTT
15	TRBJ1-1	.	TRBV10-3	TRBD1	CAISGTDRGPEGAFF	TGTGCCATCAGTGGTACAGACAGGGGCCCCGAGGGGGCTTTCTTT
15	TRBJ2-7	.	TRBV5-1	TRBD2	CASSFPGTSAYEQYF	TGCGCCAGCAGCTTTCCCGGGACTAGCGCCTACGAGCAGTACTTC
13	TRBJ1-1	once	TRBV6-5	TRBD1	CASSWGQNAEAFF	TGTGCCAGCAGCTGGGGACAGAATGCTGAAGCTTTCTTT